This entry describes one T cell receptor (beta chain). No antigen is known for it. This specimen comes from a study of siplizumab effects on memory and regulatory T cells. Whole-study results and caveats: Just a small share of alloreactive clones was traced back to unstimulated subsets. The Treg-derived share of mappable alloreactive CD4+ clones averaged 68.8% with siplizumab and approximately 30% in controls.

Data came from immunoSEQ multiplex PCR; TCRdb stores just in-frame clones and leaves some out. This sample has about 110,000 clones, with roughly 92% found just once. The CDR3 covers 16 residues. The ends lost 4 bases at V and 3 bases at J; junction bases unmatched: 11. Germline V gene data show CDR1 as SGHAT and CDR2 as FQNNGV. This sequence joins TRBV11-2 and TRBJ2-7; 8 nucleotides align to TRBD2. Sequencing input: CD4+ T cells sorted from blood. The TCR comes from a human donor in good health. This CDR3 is CASSYHSGTPYYEQYF. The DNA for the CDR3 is TGTGCCAGCAGCTATCATAGCGGGACACCATACTACGAGCAGTACTTC.